This T cell receptor beta chain was recovered during a study of beta chain features in type 1 diabetes. Broader study findings: Shortening of TCRB CDR3s, moderate but significant, appeared in all four CD4+ subsets of Type 1 diabetes patients.

Expressed TCRB transcripts were sequenced, since all the RNA that had been isolated was reverse transcribed. Clones were sequenced by immunoSEQ multiplex PCR, and TCRdb holds only the in-frame ones, with some missing. This table has 640,000 or so clones, around 15% appearing once. A sort by CD45RO/CCR7/CD25/CD127/CD95/CD27 yielded CD4+ naive, central memory, regulatory and stem cell-like memory cells. A note on this clone: No antigen is known for it.

Germline loops: CDR1 LNHNV, CDR2 YYDKDF (reference sequence). Deletions cut 4 bases from V and 1 base from J, with 8 bases between. The CDR3 loop spans 14 amino acids. The clonotype originates from a young man with type 1 diabetes. Source material: naive CD4+ T cells from blood. The chain recombines TRBV15 with TRBJ1-3; D possibly corresponds to TRBD1 (6 bases). The DNA of the CDR3 is TGTGCCACCAGCAAAGGACAGTCTGGAAACACCATATATTTT. Translated, it gives CATSKGQSGNTIYF.